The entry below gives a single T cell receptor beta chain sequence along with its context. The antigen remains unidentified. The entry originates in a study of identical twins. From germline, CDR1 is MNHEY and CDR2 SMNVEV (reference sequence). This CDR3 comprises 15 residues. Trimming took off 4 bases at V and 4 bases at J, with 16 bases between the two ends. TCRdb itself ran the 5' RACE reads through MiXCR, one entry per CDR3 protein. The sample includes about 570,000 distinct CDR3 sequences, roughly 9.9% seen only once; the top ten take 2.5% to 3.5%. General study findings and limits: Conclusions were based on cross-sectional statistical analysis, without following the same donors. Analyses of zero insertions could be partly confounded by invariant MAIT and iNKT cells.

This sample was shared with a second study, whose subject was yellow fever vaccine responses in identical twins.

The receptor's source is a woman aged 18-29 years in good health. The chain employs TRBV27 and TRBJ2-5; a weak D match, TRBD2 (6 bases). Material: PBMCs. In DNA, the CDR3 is TGTGCCAGCAGTTCCTCGTCGGGGGTGGGAGAGACCCAGTACTTC. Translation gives CASSSSSGVGETQYF.